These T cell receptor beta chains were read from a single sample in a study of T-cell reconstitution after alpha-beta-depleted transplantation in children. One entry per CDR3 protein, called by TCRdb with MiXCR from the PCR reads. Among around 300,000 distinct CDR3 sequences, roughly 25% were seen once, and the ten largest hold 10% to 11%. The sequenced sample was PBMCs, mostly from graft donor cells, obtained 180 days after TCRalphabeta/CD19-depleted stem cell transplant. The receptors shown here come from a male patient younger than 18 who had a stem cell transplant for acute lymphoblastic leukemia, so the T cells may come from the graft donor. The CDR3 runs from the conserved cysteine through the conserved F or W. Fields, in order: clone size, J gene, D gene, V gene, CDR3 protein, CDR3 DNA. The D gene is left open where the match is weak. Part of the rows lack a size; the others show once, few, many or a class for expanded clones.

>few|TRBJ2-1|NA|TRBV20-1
CSARRGGREQFF
TGCAGTGCTAGAAGAGGGGGTAGAGAGCAGTTCTTC
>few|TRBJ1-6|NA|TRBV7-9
CASSFHGSYNSPLHF
TGTGCCAGCAGCTTCCACGGGTCCTATAATTCACCCCTCCACTTT
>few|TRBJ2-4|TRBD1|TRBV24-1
CATSDATGAKNIQYF
TGTGCCACCAGTGATGCGACAGGGGCCAAAAACATTCAGTACTTC
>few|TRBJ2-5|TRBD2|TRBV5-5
CASSRGLAGVETQYF
TGTGCCAGCAGCCGCGGACTAGCGGGAGTGGAGACCCAGTACTTC
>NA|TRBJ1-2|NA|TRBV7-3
CASSPGQRGPNFGYTF
TGTGCCAGCAGCCCCGGACAGCGAGGACCTAACTTCGGCTACACCTTC
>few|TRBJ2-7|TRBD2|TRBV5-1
CASSLGPGLATLRASYEQYF
TGCGCCAGCAGCTTGGGACCGGGACTAGCGACTCTCCGGGCCTCCTACGAGCAGTACTTC
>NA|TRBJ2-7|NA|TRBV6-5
CASSYGGPTPTYEQYF
TGTGCCAGCAGTTACGGGGGACCCACTCCCACCTACGAGCAGTACTTC
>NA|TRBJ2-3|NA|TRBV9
CASSVEGVTQYF
TGTGCCAGCAGCGTAGAGGGGGTTACGCAGTATTTT
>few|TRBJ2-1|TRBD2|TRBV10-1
CASSEVWVAGDNEQFF
TGCGCCAGCAGTGAGGTTTGGGTAGCGGGTGACAATGAGCAGTTCTTC
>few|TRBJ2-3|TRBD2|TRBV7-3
CASSWGLGAGSTDTQYF
TGTGCCAGCAGCTGGGGACTAGGAGCGGGAAGCACAGATACGCAGTATTTT
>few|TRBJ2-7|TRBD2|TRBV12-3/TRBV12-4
CASSLGSGRRYEQYF
TGTGCCAGCAGTTTAGGGAGCGGGAGGAGGTACGAGCAGTACTTC
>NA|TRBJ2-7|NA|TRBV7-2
CASSLGGGGAYEQYF
TGTGCCAGCAGCTTAGGTGGAGGGGGAGCCTACGAGCAGTACTTC
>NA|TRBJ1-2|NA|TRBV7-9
CASSLPGTPFMGGYTF
TGTGCCAGCAGCTTACCCGGGACCCCCTTCATGGGTGGCTACACCTTC
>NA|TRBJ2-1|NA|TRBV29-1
CSVEHRVGEQFF
TGCAGCGTTGAACACAGGGTAGGTGAGCAGTTCTTC
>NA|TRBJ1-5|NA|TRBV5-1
CATWTARYNQPQHF
TGCGCCACCTGGACAGCAAGGTACAATCAGCCCCAGCATTTT
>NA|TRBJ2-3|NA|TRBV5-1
CASSFGNTQYF
TGCGCCAGCAGCTTCGGGAATACGCAGTATTTT
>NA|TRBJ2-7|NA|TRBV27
CASSFGPGGHPYEQYF
TGTGCCAGCAGTTTCGGCCCCGGGGGGCATCCCTACGAGCAGTACTTC
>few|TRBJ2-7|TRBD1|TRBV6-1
CAAGQGMPYEQYF
TGTGCCGCCGGACAGGGTATGCCCTACGAGCAGTACTTC
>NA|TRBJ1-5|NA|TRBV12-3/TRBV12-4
CASSRRGPSNQPQHF
TGTGCCAGCAGTCGCCGGGGACCGAGCAATCAGCCCCAGCATTTT
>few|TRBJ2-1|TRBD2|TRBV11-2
CASSLTSGGRGFF
TGTGCCAGCAGCTTAACTAGCGGGGGCCGGGGATTCTTC
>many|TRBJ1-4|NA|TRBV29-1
CSVEDAESQGKLFF
TGCAGCGTTGAAGATGCCGAGAGTCAAGGAAAACTGTTTTTT
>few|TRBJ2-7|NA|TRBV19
CASSPPGRTFYEQYF
TGTGCCAGTAGCCCTCCGGGACGGACGTTTTACGAGCAGTACTTC
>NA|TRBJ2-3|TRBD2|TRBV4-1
CASNPSGRADTQYF
TGCGCCAGCAATCCTAGCGGGAGGGCCGATACGCAGTATTTT
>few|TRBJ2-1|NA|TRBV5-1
CASSPDLGNEQFF
TGCGCCAGCAGCCCGGACCTAGGGAATGAGCAGTTCTTC
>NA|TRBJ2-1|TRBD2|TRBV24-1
CATSDWGGSATEQFF
TGTGCCACCAGTGATTGGGGCGGGAGCGCGACTGAGCAGTTCTTC
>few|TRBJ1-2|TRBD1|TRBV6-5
CASSYDRGREGYTF
TGTGCCAGCAGTTACGACAGGGGGCGAGAAGGCTACACCTTC
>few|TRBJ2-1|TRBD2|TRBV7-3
CASSPSGLAGVGEQFF
TGTGCCAGCAGCCCCTCGGGACTAGCGGGAGTCGGTGAGCAGTTCTTC
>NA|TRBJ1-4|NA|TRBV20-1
CSARRSTNEKLFF
TGCAGTGCTAGAAGATCAACTAATGAAAAACTGTTTTTT
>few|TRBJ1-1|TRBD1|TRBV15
CATSRDQGGTEAFF
TGTGCCACCAGCAGAGATCAGGGGGGCACTGAAGCTTTCTTT
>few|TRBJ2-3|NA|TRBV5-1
CASSVVDKGFTDTQYF
TGCGCCAGCAGCGTTGTGGACAAGGGGTTCACAGATACGCAGTATTTT
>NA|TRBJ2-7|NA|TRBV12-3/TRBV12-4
CATSRVDNEQYF
TGTGCCACCTCGCGGGTAGATAATGAGCAGTACTTC
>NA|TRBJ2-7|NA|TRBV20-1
CSARGLGSSYEQYF
TGCAGTGCTAGAGGACTAGGGAGCTCCTACGAGCAGTACTTC
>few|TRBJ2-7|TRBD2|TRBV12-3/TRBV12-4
CASSRGQGGPNEQYF
TGTGCCAGCAGTAGGGGCCAGGGAGGGCCAAACGAGCAGTACTTC
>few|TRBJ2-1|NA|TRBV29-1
CSVEGWGGIVSYNEQFF
TGCAGCGTTGAGGGGTGGGGCGGAATTGTCTCCTACAATGAGCAGTTCTTC
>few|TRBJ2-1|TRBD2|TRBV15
CATSRDIWTSGYNEQFF
TGTGCCACCAGCAGAGATATTTGGACTAGCGGCTACAATGAGCAGTTCTTC
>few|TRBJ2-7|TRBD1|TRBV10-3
CAISFDRDSYEQYF
TGTGCCATCAGTTTCGACAGGGACTCCTACGAGCAGTACTTC
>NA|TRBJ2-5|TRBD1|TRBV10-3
CAISETHAGTGGVETQYF
TGTGCCATCAGTGAGACGCACGCCGGGACAGGGGGCGTTGAGACCCAGTACTTC
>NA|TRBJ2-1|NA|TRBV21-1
CATGGPRGYNEQFF
TGTGCCACCGGAGGTCCCAGGGGCTACAATGAGCAGTTCTTC
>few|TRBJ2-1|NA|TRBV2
CASSEGPNSSYNEQFF
TGTGCCAGCAGTGAGGGACCGAATTCCTCCTACAATGAGCAGTTCTTC
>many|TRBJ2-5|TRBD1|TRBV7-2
CASSMGTGLQETQYF
TGTGCCAGCAGCATGGGGACAGGTCTCCAAGAGACCCAGTACTTC
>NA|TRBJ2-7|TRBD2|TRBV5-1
CASSLLKGQREDSYEQYF
TGCGCCAGCAGCTTGTTAAAAGGACAGCGGGAGGACTCCTACGAGCAGTACTTC
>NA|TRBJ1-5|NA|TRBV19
CASSIIGQRGNQPQHF
TGTGCCAGTAGTATCATCGGGCAACGAGGCAATCAGCCCCAGCATTTT
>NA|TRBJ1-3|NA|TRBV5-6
CASSLQGGGNTIYF
TGTGCCAGCAGCTTGCAGGGTGGTGGAAACACCATATATTTT